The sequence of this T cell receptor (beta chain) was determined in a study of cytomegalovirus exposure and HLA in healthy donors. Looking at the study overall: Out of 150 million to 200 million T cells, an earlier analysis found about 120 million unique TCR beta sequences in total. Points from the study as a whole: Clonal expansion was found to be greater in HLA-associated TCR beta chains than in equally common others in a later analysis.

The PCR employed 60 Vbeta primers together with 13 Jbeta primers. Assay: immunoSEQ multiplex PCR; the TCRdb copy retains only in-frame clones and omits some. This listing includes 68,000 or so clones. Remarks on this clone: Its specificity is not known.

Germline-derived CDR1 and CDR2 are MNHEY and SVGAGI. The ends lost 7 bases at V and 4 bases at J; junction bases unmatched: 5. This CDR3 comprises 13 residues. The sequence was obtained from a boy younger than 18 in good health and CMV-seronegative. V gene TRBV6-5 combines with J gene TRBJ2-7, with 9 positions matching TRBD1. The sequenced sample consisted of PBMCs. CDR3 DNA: TGTGCCAGCACGACCGGGACAGGGTACGAGCAGTACTTC. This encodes CASTTGTGYEQYF.